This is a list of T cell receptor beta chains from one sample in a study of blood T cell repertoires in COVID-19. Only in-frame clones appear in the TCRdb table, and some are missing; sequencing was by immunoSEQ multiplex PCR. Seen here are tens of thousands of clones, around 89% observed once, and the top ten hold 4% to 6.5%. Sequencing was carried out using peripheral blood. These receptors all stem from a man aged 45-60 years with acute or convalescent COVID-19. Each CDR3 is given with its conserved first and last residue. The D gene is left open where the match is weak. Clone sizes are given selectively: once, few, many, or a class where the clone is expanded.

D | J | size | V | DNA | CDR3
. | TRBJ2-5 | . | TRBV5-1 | TGCGCCAGCAGCTTGGATGGGAGGATGAACTTC | CASSLDGRMNF
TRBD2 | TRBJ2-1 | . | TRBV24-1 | TGTGCCACCAGTGACCGGCCCCAAGCGGGGGGTTACAATGAGCAGTTCTTC | CATSDRPQAGGYNEQFF
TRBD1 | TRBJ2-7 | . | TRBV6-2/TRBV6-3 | TGTGCCAGCAGTTCCTATGGACAGGGTTACGAGCAGTACTTC | CASSSYGQGYEQYF
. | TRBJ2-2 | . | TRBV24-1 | TGTGCCACCAGTGAGGGGGCCAACACCGGGGAGCTGTTTTTT | CATSEGANTGELFF
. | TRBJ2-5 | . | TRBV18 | TGTGCCAGCTCACCAGGTACGAGCGAGACCCAGTACTTC | CASSPGTSETQYF
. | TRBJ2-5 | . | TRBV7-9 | TGTGCCAGCAAGTTAACGGAGGCCTGGGAGACCCAGTACTTC | CASKLTEAWETQYF
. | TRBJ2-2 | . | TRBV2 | TGTGCCAGCAGTGAAGCGCTGCGGAACACCGGGGAGCTGTTTTTT | CASSEALRNTGELFF
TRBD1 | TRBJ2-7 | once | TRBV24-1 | TGTGCCACCAGTGATCAAGGGACAGGGGGAGCCTACGAGCAGTACTTC | CATSDQGTGGAYEQYF
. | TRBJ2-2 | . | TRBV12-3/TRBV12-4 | TGTGCCAGCAGTTTTGACCGGGTCGTGCTGTTTTTT | CASSFDRVVLFF
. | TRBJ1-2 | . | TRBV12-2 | TGTGCAAGTCGCTTAGTGGGACAGGGGTTAAATTACTATGGCTACACCTTC | CASRLVGQGLNYYGYTF
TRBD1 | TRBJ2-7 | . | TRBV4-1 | TGCGCCAGCAGCCTTAGCCAGGGGGTCTACGAGCAGTACTTC | CASSLSQGVYEQYF
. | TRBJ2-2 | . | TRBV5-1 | TGCGCCAGCAGCTTAGACTCTCCGAACACCGGGGAGCTGTTTTTT | CASSLDSPNTGELFF
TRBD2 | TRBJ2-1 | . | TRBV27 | TGTGCCAGCAGTGGTAGCGGGAGGGCCACGCAGTTCTTC | CASSGSGRATQFF
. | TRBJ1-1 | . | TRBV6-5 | TGTGCCAGCAGTTACCTCGGGACTTTGAACACTGAAGCTTTCTTT | CASSYLGTLNTEAFF
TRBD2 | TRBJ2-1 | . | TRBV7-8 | TGTGCCAGCAGCTTAGAGCTTAGGACTAGCGGGGCTAGGCAGTTCTTC | CASSLELRTSGARQFF
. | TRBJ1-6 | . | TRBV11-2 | TGTGCCAGCAGCTTACGCGGGAGTGGGGCTAATTCACCCCTCCACTTT | CASSLRGSGANSPLHF
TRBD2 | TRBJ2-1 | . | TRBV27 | TGTGCCAGCAGTTTAGCGGGAGGGTACAATGAGCAGTTCTTC | CASSLAGGYNEQFF
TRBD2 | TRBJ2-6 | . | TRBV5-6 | TGTGCCAGCAGCTGGGGGGGAGGCCCGTACTCTGGGGCCAACGTCCTGACTTTC | CASSWGGGPYSGANVLTF
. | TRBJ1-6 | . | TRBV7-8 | TGTGCCAGCAGCTTAGTTCCCAGCTCCTATAATTCACCCCTCCACTTT | CASSLVPSSYNSPLHF
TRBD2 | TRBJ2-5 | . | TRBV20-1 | TGCAGTGCTAGTAGGCTAGCGGAAGAGACCCAGTACTTC | CSASRLAEETQYF
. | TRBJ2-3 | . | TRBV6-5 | TGTGCCAGCAGTTACGCCGACTCCCCGGCTACGCAGTATTTT | CASSYADSPATQYF
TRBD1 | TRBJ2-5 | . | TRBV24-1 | TGTGCCACCAGTGATGCAGGGGGCCCCTACCAAGAGACCCAGTACTTC | CATSDAGGPYQETQYF